This T cell receptor (beta chain) came from a study of T cells in Graves' hyperthyroidism and ophthalmopathy. Study information: Pretreatment peripheral blood was obtained at initial diagnosis.

The CDR3 totals 16 residues. V lost 5 bases, J lost 9 bases, and 10 bases stayed unmatched. CDR1 and CDR2 from the germline V gene are SGHAT and FQNNGV. This clonotype was detected only a few times. Its antigen is unidentified. The authors deemed Graves' hyperthyroidism stable absent ophthalmopathy progression within 18 months. Researchers amplified the TCR beta CDR3 regions from RNA transcripts. The study used the HTBI primer set for a first-round RT-PCR of the TCR CDR3. MiXCR was run by TCRdb on the multiplex PCR reads, yielding one entry per CDR3 protein. The sample has over 300,000 distinct CDR3 sequences, about 14% seen once. Whole-study findings and limits: Most thyroid clonotypes with frequency above 0.001 were detected in blood.

Sequenced sample: blood. The clonotype originates from a woman between 55 and 75 years old with Graves' hyperthyroidism. V is TRBV11-2 and J is TRBJ1-6; TRBD1 aligns across 10 bases. CDR3 sequence reads: CASSRAPGQGSSPLHF. Here the CDR3 DNA reads TGTGCCAGCAGCCGAGCTCCGGGACAGGGGTCTTCACCCCTCCACTTT. The full variable domain, completed using reference TRBV11-2 and TRBJ1-6, is EAGVAQSPRYKIIEKRQSVAFWCNPISGHATLYWYQQILGQGPKLLIQFQNNGVVDDSQLPKDRFSAERLKGVDSTLKIQPAKLEDSAVYLCASSRAPGQGSSPLHFGNGTRLTVT.